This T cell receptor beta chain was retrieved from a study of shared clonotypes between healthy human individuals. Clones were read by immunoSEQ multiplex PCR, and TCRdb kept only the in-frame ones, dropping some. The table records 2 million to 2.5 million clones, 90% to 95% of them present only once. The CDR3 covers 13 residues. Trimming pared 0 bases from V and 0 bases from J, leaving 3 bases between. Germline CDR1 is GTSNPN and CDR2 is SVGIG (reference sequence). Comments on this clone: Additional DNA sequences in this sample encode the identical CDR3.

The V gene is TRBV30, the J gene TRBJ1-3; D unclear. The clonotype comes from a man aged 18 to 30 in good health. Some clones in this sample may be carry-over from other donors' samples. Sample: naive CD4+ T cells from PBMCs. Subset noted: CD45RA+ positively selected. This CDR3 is CAWSVLSGNTIYF. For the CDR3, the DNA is TGTGCCTGGAGTGTACTCTCTGGAAACACCATATATTTT.